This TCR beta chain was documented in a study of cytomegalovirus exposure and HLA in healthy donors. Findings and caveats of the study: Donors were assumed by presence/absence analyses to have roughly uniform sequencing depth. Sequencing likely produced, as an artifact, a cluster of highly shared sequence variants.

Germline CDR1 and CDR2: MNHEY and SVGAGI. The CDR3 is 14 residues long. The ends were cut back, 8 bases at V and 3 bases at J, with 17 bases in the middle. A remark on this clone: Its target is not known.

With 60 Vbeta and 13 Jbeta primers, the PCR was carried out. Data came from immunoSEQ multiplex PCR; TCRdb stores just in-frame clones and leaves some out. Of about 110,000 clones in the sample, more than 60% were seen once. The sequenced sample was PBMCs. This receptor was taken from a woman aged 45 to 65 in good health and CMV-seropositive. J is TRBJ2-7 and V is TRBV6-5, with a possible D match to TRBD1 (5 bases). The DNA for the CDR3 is TGTGCCAGCGACGACAGTTACAGTTACTACGAGCAGTACTTC. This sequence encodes CASDDSYSYYEQYF.